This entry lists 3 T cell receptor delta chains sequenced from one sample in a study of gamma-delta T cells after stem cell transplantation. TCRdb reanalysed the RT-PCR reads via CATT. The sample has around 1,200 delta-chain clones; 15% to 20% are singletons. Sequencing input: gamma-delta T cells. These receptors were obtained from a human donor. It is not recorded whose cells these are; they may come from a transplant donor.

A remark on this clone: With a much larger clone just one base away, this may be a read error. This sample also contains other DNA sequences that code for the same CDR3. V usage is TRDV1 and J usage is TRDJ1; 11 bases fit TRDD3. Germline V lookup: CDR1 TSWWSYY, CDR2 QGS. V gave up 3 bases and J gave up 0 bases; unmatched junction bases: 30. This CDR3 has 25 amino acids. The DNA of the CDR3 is TGTGCTCTTGGGGAGCAATCCCCATCCTCCTCCTGTTGTGGGGGATACGCGATCTACACCGATAAACTCATCTTT. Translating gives CALGEQSPSSSCCGGYAIYTDKLIF.

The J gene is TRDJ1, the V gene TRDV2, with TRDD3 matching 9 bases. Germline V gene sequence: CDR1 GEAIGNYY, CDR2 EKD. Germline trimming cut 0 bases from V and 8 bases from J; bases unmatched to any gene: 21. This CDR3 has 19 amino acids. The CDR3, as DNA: TGTGCCTGTGACACCGTTAACAACCCCCTATACTGGGGGAGGGCAAAACTCATCTTT. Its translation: CACDTVNNPLYWGRAKLIF.

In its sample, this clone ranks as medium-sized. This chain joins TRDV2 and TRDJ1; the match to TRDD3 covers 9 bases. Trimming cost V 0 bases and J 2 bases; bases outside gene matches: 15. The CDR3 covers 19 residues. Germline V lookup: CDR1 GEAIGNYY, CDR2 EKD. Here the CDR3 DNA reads TGTGCCTGTGACACCCCTCCTACGGGGGATACTGGGGGGACCGATAAACTCATCTTT. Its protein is CACDTPPTGDTGGTDKLIF.